The source of this T cell receptor (beta chain) is a study of OX40 agonist ivuxolimab in advanced cancers. Study in general: All patients had ivuxolimab intravenously every 2 weeks at 0.01 to 10 mg/kg. Every patient in dose escalation had hepatocellular carcinoma, melanoma, renal cell or head and neck cancer. Study-level findings and limits: Among the lowest peripheral clonal expansion occurred in 0.1-3.0 mg/kg partial responders. Low normalized T-cell clonal expansion was additionally recorded for some nonresponders.

Note on this clone: As yet, its antigen is unknown.

This CDR3 contains 17 residues. V shed 4 bases and J 3 bases; nucleotides not matched to a gene: 11. Germline CDR1 is SGHRS and CDR2 is YFSETQ. Generated by immunoSEQ multiplex PCR, the TCRdb table keeps only in-frame clones and is missing some. The table shows around 70,000 clones, with 82% occurring only once. The chain combines TRBV5-1 with TRBJ1-4; 8 positions match TRBD1. The sequence derives from an adult with an advanced solid tumor such as melanoma, head and neck, liver or kidney cancer. This specimen was CD4+ or CD8+ T cells sorted from blood, taken in a trial of the OX40 agonist ivuxolimab. Here the CDR3 reads CASSNSPGGLANEKLFF. The CDR3 coding sequence is TGCGCCAGCAGCAACAGCCCAGGGGGCCTAGCTAATGAAAAACTGTTTTTT.